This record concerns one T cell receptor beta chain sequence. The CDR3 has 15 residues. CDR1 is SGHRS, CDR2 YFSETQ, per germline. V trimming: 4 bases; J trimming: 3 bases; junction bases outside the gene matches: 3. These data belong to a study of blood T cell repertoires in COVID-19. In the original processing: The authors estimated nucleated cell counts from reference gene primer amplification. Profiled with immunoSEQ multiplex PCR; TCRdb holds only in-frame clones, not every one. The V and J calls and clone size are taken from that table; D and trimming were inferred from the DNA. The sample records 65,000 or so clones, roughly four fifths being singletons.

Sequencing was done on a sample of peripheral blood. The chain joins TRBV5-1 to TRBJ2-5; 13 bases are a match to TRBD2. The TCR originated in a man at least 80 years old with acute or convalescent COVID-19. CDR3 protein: CASSPGTSGEETQYF. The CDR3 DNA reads TGCGCCAGCAGCCCTGGGACTAGCGGGGAAGAGACCCAGTACTTC.